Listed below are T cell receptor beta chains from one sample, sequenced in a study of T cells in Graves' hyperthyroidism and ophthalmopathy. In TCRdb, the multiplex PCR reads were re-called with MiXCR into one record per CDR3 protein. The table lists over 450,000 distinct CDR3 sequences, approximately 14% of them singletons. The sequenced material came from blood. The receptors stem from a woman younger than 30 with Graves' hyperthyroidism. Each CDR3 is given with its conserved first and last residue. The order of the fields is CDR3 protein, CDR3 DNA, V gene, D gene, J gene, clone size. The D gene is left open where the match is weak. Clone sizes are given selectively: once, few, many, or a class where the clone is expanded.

CASTYAGGVNGYTF TGTGCCAGCACCTACGCCGGGGGAGTCAATGGCTACACCTTC TRBV12-3/TRBV12-4 . TRBJ1-2 many
CASSQRVVKSGANYGYTF TGTGCCAGCAGCCAACGGGTGGTAAAGTCGGGAGCTAACTATGGCTACACCTTC TRBV14 . TRBJ1-2 many
CASSQGGVIASEAFF TGTGCCAGCAGCCAAGGTGGGGTGATTGCTTCTGAAGCTTTCTTT TRBV3-1 . TRBJ1-1 many
CASRGTEDYQPQHF TGTGCCAGTAGAGGGACAGAAGATTATCAGCCCCAGCATTTT TRBV19 TRBD1 TRBJ1-5 many
CASSLAGASGEQFF TGTGCCAGCTCACTTGCGGGAGCCTCTGGGGAGCAGTTCTTC TRBV18 TRBD2 TRBJ2-1 .
CASSIGQVTSYGYTF TGCGCCAGCAGCATCGGACAGGTGACAAGCTATGGCTACACCTTC TRBV5-1 TRBD1 TRBJ1-2 .
CASRLGGSSPLHF TGCGCCAGCAGATTAGGGGGGAGCTCACCCCTCCACTTT TRBV10-2 . TRBJ1-6 many
CASSVRTDRTEAFF TGTGCCAGCAGCGTTAGGACGGACAGGACTGAAGCTTTCTTT TRBV9 TRBD1 TRBJ1-1 .
CASSPGTSGRAQYF TGTGCCAGCAGTCCCGGGACTAGCGGGAGGGCGCAGTATTTT TRBV28 TRBD2 TRBJ2-3 many
CASSPRDDNSPLHF TGTGCCAGCTCACCACGGGACGATAATTCACCCCTCCACTTT TRBV18 . TRBJ1-6 few
CASSLGGLAGQDTQYF TGTGCCAGCAGCTTAGGGGGACTAGCGGGTCAAGATACGCAGTATTTT TRBV11-3 TRBD2 TRBJ2-3 .
CASSQRRGTQYF TGTGCCAGCAGCCAACGGCGGGGGACCCAGTACTTC TRBV14 . TRBJ2-5 many
CASEGGQETQYF TGTGCCAGTGAAGGGGGGCAAGAGACCCAGTACTTC TRBV2 . TRBJ2-5 .
CASSQDLGPRRGYTF TGTGCCAGCAGCCAAGACTTGGGGCCCCGCCGTGGCTACACCTTC TRBV3-1 . TRBJ1-2 many
CASSLIQGRINYEQYF TGTGCCAGCAGCTTAATTCAGGGACGAATCAACTACGAGCAGTACTTC TRBV7-9 . TRBJ2-7 many
CASRDGSSLRVCF TGTGCCAGCCGGGATGGGTCTAGCCTCCGAGTGTGCTTC TRBV7-2 . TRBJ2-7 once
CASSLNRGEQFF TGTGCCAGCAGCTTGAACAGGGGTGAGCAGTTCTTC TRBV7-8 TRBD1 TRBJ2-1 many
CASSQPEGSRATYNEQFF TGTGCCAGCAGCCAACCCGAGGGTTCGCGGGCTACCTACAATGAGCAGTTCTTC TRBV4-1 . TRBJ2-1 .
CASSPPQTYNEQFF TGTGCCAGTAGCCCCCCCCAGACCTACAATGAGCAGTTCTTC TRBV19 . TRBJ2-1 few
CASSGWELDEQYF TGTGCCAGTAGTGGGTGGGAGCTCGACGAGCAGTACTTC TRBV19 . TRBJ2-7 few
CATTGLAGDEQFF TGTGCCACCACGGGACTAGCGGGAGATGAGCAGTTCTTC TRBV2 TRBD2 TRBJ2-1 many
CASSFLLAGAGTGELFF TGTGCCAGCAGCTTCTTACTAGCGGGAGCTGGCACCGGGGAGCTGTTTTTT TRBV7-3 TRBD2 TRBJ2-2 .
CASTSGGYYGYTF TGTGCCAGCACCTCGGGGGGGTACTATGGCTACACCTTC TRBV27 . TRBJ1-2 many
CASSLIQNNEKLFF TGTGCCAGCAGCTTAATACAGAATAATGAAAAACTGTTTTTT TRBV11-2 . TRBJ1-4 few
CASRLNGAANYGYTF TGTGCCAGCAGACTGAACGGGGCAGCTAACTATGGCTACACCTTC TRBV12-3/TRBV12-4 . TRBJ1-2 many
CASSLGTGPGETQYF TGTGCCAGCAGCCTAGGGACAGGGCCCGGGGAGACCCAGTACTTC TRBV11-3 TRBD1 TRBJ2-5 .
CASSPGLAGGGGVNIQYF TGTGCCAGCAGTCCCGGACTAGCGGGAGGCGGGGGGGTAAACATTCAGTACTTC TRBV12-3/TRBV12-4 TRBD2 TRBJ2-4 .
CASSLALGGGGTEAFF TGTGCCAGCAGCTTAGCGCTGGGGGGTGGGGGCACTGAAGCTTTCTTT TRBV7-6 . TRBJ1-1 many
CSASGIAGANVLTF TGCAGTGCTAGTGGGATAGCCGGGGCCAACGTCCTGACTTTC TRBV20-1 . TRBJ2-6 many
CASSLDRAGNEQFF TGTGCCAGCAGCTTAGATAGGGCCGGCAATGAGCAGTTCTTC TRBV11-2 . TRBJ2-1 many
CASSRQSGTGKSPTDTQYF TGCGCCAGCAGCCGCCAATCCGGGACAGGGAAGTCTCCCACAGATACGCAGTATTTT TRBV5-1 TRBD1 TRBJ2-3 few
CASSDQGDEAFF TGTGCCAGCAGCGATCAGGGTGATGAAGCTTTCTTT TRBV5-6 . TRBJ1-1 once
CSARDWRERKPNRDEQFF TGCAGTGCTAGAGATTGGCGGGAGCGAAAACCAAACCGGGATGAGCAGTTCTTC TRBV20-1 TRBD2 TRBJ2-1 few
CASSLLPSVHSGANVLTF TGTGCCAGCAGCTTGTTACCCTCCGTTCACTCTGGGGCCAACGTCCTGACTTTC TRBV7-3 . TRBJ2-6 few
CASSSLGRGVNYGYTF TGTGCCAGTAGCAGCTTAGGCAGAGGCGTTAACTATGGCTACACCTTC TRBV19 . TRBJ1-2 few
CASSLTGTGGRGYTF TGTGCCAGCAGCCTGACCGGGACAGGGGGACGTGGCTACACCTTC TRBV28 TRBD1 TRBJ1-2 .
CASSQDRSGRPSSQYF TGTGCCAGCAGTCAAGATCGGAGCGGGAGGCCCAGTTCTCAGTACTTC TRBV5-8 TRBD2 TRBJ2-5 many
CASSLVIAGAPSTDTQYF TGCGCCAGCAGCTTGGTGATAGCGGGAGCCCCTAGCACAGATACGCAGTATTTT TRBV5-1 TRBD2 TRBJ2-3 few
CASRLAGADTQYF TGTGCCAGTCGACTAGCGGGAGCAGATACGCAGTATTTT TRBV27 TRBD2 TRBJ2-3 many
CSARDRQGRNEGAFF TGCAGTGCTAGAGATAGACAGGGTCGCAACGAAGGAGCTTTCTTT TRBV20-1 TRBD1 TRBJ1-1 many
CASSQVVDPGWPQHF TGCGCCAGCAGCCAAGTTGTAGACCCTGGATGGCCCCAGCATTTT TRBV4-1 . TRBJ1-5 few
CASMPDYSYNEQFF TGTGCCAGCATGCCAGACTACTCCTACAATGAGCAGTTCTTC TRBV6-1 . TRBJ2-1 many
CASSPWASTDTQYF TGTGCCAGCAGCCCCTGGGCGAGCACAGATACGCAGTATTTT TRBV12-3/TRBV12-4 . TRBJ2-3 many
CASSFRTTYGGRDEQFF TGTGCCAGCAGCTTCAGGACTACCTACGGCGGGAGAGATGAGCAGTTCTTC TRBV11-1 TRBD2 TRBJ2-1 many
CASSEQGRTEAFF TGTGCCAGCAGCGAACAGGGTCGCACTGAAGCTTTCTTT TRBV9 . TRBJ1-1 many
CASSPDPPTEAFF TGTGCCAGCAGCCCGGACCCGCCCACTGAAGCTTTCTTT TRBV5-1 . TRBJ1-1 few
CSARDLRTTNYGYTF TGCAGTGCTAGAGATCTGCGGACAACAAACTATGGCTACACCTTC TRBV20-1 . TRBJ1-2 few
CASSPDRNYIQYF TGTGCCAGCAGCCCCGACAGGAATTACATTCAGTACTTC TRBV9 . TRBJ2-4 .
CASGKDRANTEAFF TGTGCCAGCGGAAAGGACAGGGCGAACACTGAAGCTTTCTTT TRBV12-3/TRBV12-4 TRBD1 TRBJ1-1 many
CASSTTLDTQYF TGTGCCAGCAGCACCACTCTAGATACGCAGTATTTT TRBV7-9 . TRBJ2-3 few
CATRPSGSPDTQYF TGTGCCACCAGACCTAGCGGGAGCCCAGATACGCAGTATTTT TRBV15 TRBD2 TRBJ2-3 many
CASSGSWGEQYF TGTGCCAGCAGTGGTTCCTGGGGCGAGCAGTACTTC TRBV6-1 . TRBJ2-7 many
CSASRGLAGSAGELFF TGCAGTGCTAGCAGGGGACTAGCGGGATCGGCCGGGGAGCTGTTTTTT TRBV20-1 TRBD2 TRBJ2-2 .
CASSVAQHPRNTIYF TGTGCCAGCAGCGTAGCTCAACACCCTAGAAACACCATATATTTT TRBV9 . TRBJ1-3 .
CASSSARGSTNEKLFF TGTGCCAGCAGTTCCGCCCGAGGGAGCACTAATGAAAAACTGTTTTTT TRBV6-1 . TRBJ1-4 many
CSATRQGVQPQHF TGCAGTGCTACTCGACAGGGCGTTCAGCCCCAGCATTTT TRBV20-1 TRBD1 TRBJ1-5 .
CAWDRNTGELFF TGTGCCTGGGACAGAAACACCGGGGAGCTGTTTTTT TRBV30 . TRBJ2-2 many
CASSPASEAFF TGTGCCAGCAGCCCAGCTTCTGAAGCTTTCTTT TRBV7-9 . TRBJ1-1 many
CASSFSPPNEQFF TGTGCCAGCAGCTTTTCCCCCCCCAATGAGCAGTTCTTC TRBV7-2 . TRBJ2-1 .
CASRPNSIYGYTF TGTGCCAGCAGACCCAATAGTATCTATGGCTACACCTTC TRBV12-3/TRBV12-4 . TRBJ1-2 many